This TCR beta chain appears in the sequencing data of a study of technical replicates of blood from a few donors. The data were produced by immunoSEQ multiplex PCR, yet TCRdb's version contains in-frame clones alone and is incomplete. The sample yields fewer than 100,000 clones, about 97% seen once. The junction had 11 bases not matched to a gene; V was cut back by 4 bases and J by 7 bases. This CDR3 spans 16 amino acids. The germline V gene encodes CDR1 MNHEY and CDR2 SVGAGI. The sequence was obtained from a human donor in good health. The V gene is TRBV6-5, the J gene TRBJ2-2; 8 bases match TRBD2. Sequenced sample: T cells isolated from PBMCs. This chain's CDR3 is CASSSGGAGVVGELFF. The CDR3 region has the DNA TGTGCCAGCAGTTCTGGGGGAGCGGGAGTGGTCGGGGAGCTGTTTTTT.